This entry lists 27 T cell receptor beta chains sequenced from one sample in a study of vaccination and CD4 T cells after COVID-19. Their target antigens are unknown. The Oncomine TCR Beta short-read assay was applied to DNA of cultured CD4+ T cells. TCRdb called the PCR reads again in MiXCR, with one record for every CDR3 protein. The sample gives under 25,000 distinct CDR3 sequences, approximately 37% of which show up once; around 14% is in the top ten. The treatment: roughly 11-day PBMC culture with coronavirus spike peptide pools or control peptides (ViraFEST assay). The source material was cultured CD4+ T cells from blood. These receptor sequences come from a human donor with COVID-19.

Written as DNA, the CDR3 is TGTGCCAGCAGCTCGGGACTAGCGGGCCAAGAGACCCAGTACTTC. Translated, it gives CASSSGLAGQETQYF. The rearrangement joins TRBV7-8 to TRBJ2-5; the match to TRBD2 covers 12 bases. This CDR3 has 15 residues. From germline, CDR1 is SGHVS and CDR2 FQNEAQ. After removal of 4 bases from V and 1 base from J, the junction contained 1 base not matched to a gene.

The rearrangement uses TRBV29-1 and TRBJ1-1; TRBD1 aligns across 7 bases. In germline, CDR1 is SQVTM, CDR2 ANQGSEA. The CDR3 contains 13 residues. V shed 6 bases and J 4 bases; nucleotides not matched to a gene: 8. CDR3 nucleotide sequence: TGCAGCGTCCTGAGACAGGGTGGCACTGAAGCTTTCTTT. Protein: CSVLRQGGTEAFF.

A few counts support this clonotype. The chain is built from TRBV20-1 and TRBJ1-6, with D maybe TRBD1 (6 bases). Germline values: CDR1 DFQATT, CDR2 SNEGSKA (reference sequence). The CDR3 loop spans 14 amino acids. The V end lost 5 bases, the J end lost 9 bases, and 17 bases lay between the germline ends. CDR3 protein: CSAGRQADPSPLHF. CDR3 DNA sequence: TGCAGTGCTGGACGACAGGCGGACCCTTCACCCCTCCACTTT.

The chain employs TRBV19 and TRBJ1-1; 7 nucleotides agree with TRBD1. The CDR3 extends over 16 amino acids. Germline loops: CDR1 LNHDA, CDR2 SQIVND (reference sequence). V shed 4 bases, J shed 5 bases, and the junction held 13 bases outside the gene matches. The CDR3 spells CASSSATGIRFTEAFF. In DNA form, the CDR3 reads TGTGCCAGTAGTAGCGCGACAGGGATTCGGTTTACTGAAGCTTTCTTT.

This clonotype was detected once. This chain connects TRBV2 to TRBJ2-2; 12 bases are shared with TRBD2. This CDR3 contains 21 residues. Germline CDR1 and CDR2: SNHLY and FYNNEI. After removal of 8 bases from V and 1 base from J, the junction contained 20 bases not matched to a gene. The CDR3 nucleotides read TGTGCCAGCGGACGATCGTGGGCTAGCGGGGGGGCAAAGCTGAACACCGGGGAGCTGTTTTTT. This translates into CASGRSWASGGAKLNTGELFF. Combining the CDR3 with reference TRBV2 and TRBJ2-2 gives the whole variable domain EPEVTQTPSHQVTQMGQEVILRCVPISNHLYFYWYRQILGQKVEFLVSFYNNEISEKSEIFDDQFSVERPDGSNFTLKIRSTKLEDSAMYFCASGRSWASGGAKLNTGELFFGEGSRLTVL.

Judged by abundance, this clonotype is medium-sized. The chain couples TRBV11-2 to TRBJ1-3; D might be TRBD1 (6 bases). V was trimmed by 7 bases and J by 7 bases, leaving 17 bases between them. The CDR3 is 14 residues long. Per germline, CDR1 SGHAT and CDR2 FQNNGV. The CDR3 region is CASKHRVSGNTIYF. In nucleotides, the CDR3 is TGTGCCAGCAAACACAGGGTGTCCGGCAACACCATATATTTT.

Here the CDR3 DNA reads TGTGCCAGCAGCCCCGACGGGGGAACGGGGACTGAAGCTTTCTTT. Residues: CASSPDGGTGTEAFF. The chain is built from TRBV7-2 and TRBJ1-1; tentatively, D is TRBD1 (5 bases). The CDR3 sequence is 15 residues long. The ends were cut back, 5 bases at V and 5 bases at J, with 18 bases in the middle. Germline CDR1 is SGHTA and CDR2 is FQGNSA. Drawing the rest from reference TRBV7-2 and TRBJ1-1, the complete variable domain is GAGVSQSPSNKVTEKGKDVELRCDPISGHTALYWYRQSLGQGLEFLIYFQGNSAPDKSGLPSDRFSAERTGGSVSTLTIQRTQQEDSAVYLCASSPDGGTGTEAFFGQGTRLTVV.

The chain recombines TRBV10-3 with TRBJ1-6; D remains ambiguous. Germline CDR1 ENHRY, CDR2 SYGVKD. With 8 bases removed from V and 9 bases from J, the gap between germline ends came to 17 bases. The CDR3 length is 14 residues. The CDR3, as DNA: TGTGCCATCCGTTCGCCAGGAGACGGTTCACCCCTCCACTTT. It codes for CAIRSPGDGSPLHF.

The chain couples TRBV27 to TRBJ1-5, with TRBD1 as a possible D gene (5 bases). The CDR3 totals 17 residues. CDR1 is MNHEY and CDR2 is SMNVEV in the germline V gene (reference sequence). Trimming took off 0 bases at V and 2 bases at J, with 14 bases between the two ends. CDR3 protein: CASSLSSVGVGNQPQHF. CDR3 nucleotide sequence: TGTGCCAGCAGTTTATCCTCCGTGGGGGTTGGCAATCAGCCCCAGCATTTT.

The chain uses TRBV6-5 and TRBJ2-2, with D perhaps TRBD2 (7 bases). Trimming left V 6 bases short and J 3 bases short, with 23 bases between. The CDR3 length is 18 residues. Germline-derived CDR1 and CDR2 are MNHEY and SVGAGI. The CDR3 loop reads CASRYPKGRGPHTGELFF. The CDR3 DNA reads TGTGCCAGCAGATACCCCAAGGGGCGGGGGCCCCACACCGGGGAGCTGTTTTTT.

The chain recombines TRBV7-9 with TRBJ1-5, with D unclear. Deletions cut 1 base from V and 2 bases from J, with 6 bases between. Germline assignment: CDR1 SEHNR and CDR2 FQNEAQ (reference sequence). This CDR3 contains 14 residues. In DNA, the CDR3 is TGTGCCAGCAGCTTAGACAGAGGCAATCAGCCCCAGCATTTT. Translating gives CASSLDRGNQPQHF.

The chain joins TRBV5-1 to TRBJ1-1, with 8 positions matching TRBD1. Trimming at V came to 2 bases and at J to 3 bases, leaving 6 bases not matched to a gene. This CDR3 has 15 amino acids. Germline CDR1 reads SGHRS; CDR2 reads YFSETQ. The DNA of the CDR3 is TGCGCCAGCAGCTTTAGGACAGGGAGGGACACTGAAGCTTTCTTT. Its protein is CASSFRTGRDTEAFF.

This clonotype was observed a handful of times. The chain combines TRBV4-2 with TRBJ2-5; D gene ambiguous. The CDR3 covers 14 residues. The V end was cut by 1 base, the J end by 3 bases, with 9 bases between. The V gene's germline CDR1 is LGHNA and CDR2 YNFKEQ. CDR3 in DNA: TGTGCCAGCAGCCAAGGTGGCGGTGAAGAGACCCAGTACTTC. Protein sequence: CASSQGGGEETQYF.

The V and J genes are TRBV6-1 and TRBJ2-1; 10 bases fit TRBD2. In germline, CDR1 is MNHNS, CDR2 SASEGT. This CDR3 comprises 16 residues. J lost 0 bases, V lost 6 bases, and 5 bases had no gene match. The DNA of the CDR3 is TGTGCCAGCAGGAGCGGGGGGGCGAGCTCCTACAATGAGCAGTTCTTC. This sequence encodes CASRSGGASSYNEQFF.

The genes are TRBV10-1 and TRBJ1-2; 8 bases match TRBD1. V gave up 8 bases and J gave up 2 bases; unmatched junction bases: 16. CDR1 is WNHNN and CDR2 is SYGVQD in the germline V gene (reference sequence). This CDR3 is 17 amino acids long. In DNA form, the CDR3 reads TGCGCCAGCTGGAGAGACTCCGGGACAGGCGGGAACTATGGCTACACCTTC. This translates into CASWRDSGTGGNYGYTF.

The chain uses TRBV4-1 and TRBJ1-2; D remains unclear. CDR3 length equals 15 residues. The ends were cut back, 4 bases at V and 0 bases at J, with 12 bases in the middle. Germline CDR1 and CDR2: MGHRA and YSYEKL. The CDR3, as DNA: TGCGCCAGCAGCCCCGAGGAGGGCTCTAACTATGGCTACACCTTC. Protein sequence: CASSPEEGSNYGYTF.

By frequency in the sample, this clonotype is medium-sized. The V gene is TRBV27, the J gene TRBJ1-1; 12 positions match TRBD1. This CDR3 is 17 amino acids long. CDR1 is MNHEY and CDR2 is SMNVEV in the germline V gene (reference sequence). V shed 7 bases and J 1 base; nucleotides not matched to a gene: 10. The CDR3: CASTGGTGGFTNTEAFF. The DNA for the CDR3 is TGTGCCAGCACGGGGGGGACAGGGGGCTTTACGAACACTGAAGCTTTCTTT.

The genes are TRBV5-6 and TRBJ2-7; 7 bases agree with TRBD1. The CDR3 totals 16 residues. The V segment lost 0 bases and the J segment 7 bases; nucleotides outside the gene matches: 13. CDR1 is SGHDT and CDR2 is YYEEEE in the germline V gene. The CDR3 sequence is CASSLDYRGHAWEQYF. Here the CDR3 DNA reads TGTGCCAGCAGCTTGGATTATAGGGGGCATGCTTGGGAGCAGTACTTC.

This chain uses TRBV30 with TRBJ2-2; no definite D call. Germline lookup yields CDR1 GTSNPN and CDR2 SVGIG (reference sequence). The V gene lost 5 bases and the J gene lost 5 bases, with 15 bases spanning the gap. The CDR3 covers 14 residues. The CDR3 here is CAWAPGPNTGELFF. The CDR3 DNA sequence: TGTGCCTGGGCCCCGGGCCCCAATACCGGGGAGCTGTTTTTT.

This clonotype was observed a handful of times. V gene TRBV29-1 combines with J gene TRBJ1-2, with a weak D call TRBD1 (5 bases). The germline V and J ends were trimmed by 4 bases and 3 bases, with 15 bases remaining between them. This CDR3 region has 14 residues. In germline, CDR1 is SQVTM, CDR2 ANQGSEA. CDR3 coding DNA: TGCAGCGTTGTCGGTCTGGGGCTATACTATGGCTACACCTTC. Its translation: CSVVGLGLYYGYTF.

The chain links TRBV20-1 to TRBJ2-7; D gene unclear. Germline CDR1 reads DFQATT; CDR2 reads SNEGSKA (reference sequence). The CDR3 totals 14 residues. Trimming removed 6 bases at V and 2 bases at J, with 17 bases between. The CDR3 reads CSASTTHSTYEQYF. The DNA for the CDR3 is TGCAGTGCGAGTACCACTCACTCGACCTACGAGCAGTACTTC.

This chain links TRBV27 with TRBJ1-2; D unclear. Germline values: CDR1 MNHEY, CDR2 SMNVEV (reference sequence). The ends were cut back, 5 bases at V and 8 bases at J, with 15 bases in the middle. The CDR3 loop spans 13 amino acids. This CDR3 is CASSPRSPIGYTF. The CDR3, as DNA: TGTGCCAGCAGTCCCCGTAGTCCTATAGGCTACACCTTC.

This clonotype was seen more than once but under ten times. The gene calls are TRBV2 and TRBJ1-5; possible D gene TRBD1, 5 bases. In germline, CDR1 is SNHLY, CDR2 FYNNEI. This CDR3 contains 15 residues. The V end lost 7 bases, the J end lost 7 bases, and 20 bases lay between the germline ends. CDR3 DNA: TGTGCCAGCACCCAGCTTGTCACAGGACAACAGCCCCAGCATTTT. Amino acids: CASTQLVTGQQPQHF.

This clonotype appeared a single time. V gene TRBV28 combines with J gene TRBJ1-2; 9 nucleotides align to TRBD1. CDR3 size: 16 residues. Germline loops: CDR1 MDHEN, CDR2 SYDVKM. V gave up 1 base and J gave up 1 base; unmatched junction bases: 4. Here the CDR3 reads CASSLLDRGGNYGYTF. CDR3 in DNA: TGTGCCAGCAGTTTATTGGACAGGGGTGGTAACTATGGCTACACCTTC.

This chain links TRBV6-1 with TRBJ2-1; D gene unclear. CDR3 size: 16 residues. In germline, CDR1 is MNHNS, CDR2 SASEGT. Between the trimmed V and J ends, which lost 2 bases and 3 bases, there was a span of 14 bases. CDR3 protein: CASSEYWYPRYNEQFF. DNA for the CDR3: TGTGCCAGCAGTGAATATTGGTATCCTCGCTACAATGAGCAGTTCTTC.

The J gene is TRBJ1-5, the V gene TRBV20-1; D call uncertain. V was cut by 5 bases and J by 0 bases, with 11 bases left in between. CDR1 is DFQATT, CDR2 SNEGSKA, per germline (reference sequence). The CDR3 contains 14 residues. In DNA form, the CDR3 reads TGCAGTGCTGGGATCAAGGGTAGCAATCAGCCCCAGCATTTT. Protein: CSAGIKGSNQPQHF.

This clonotype was seen more than once but under ten times. The J gene is TRBJ1-3, the V gene TRBV28; a weak D match, TRBD1 (6 bases). CDR3 length equals 14 residues. CDR1 MDHEN and CDR2 SYDVKM come from the germline V gene. V lost 6 bases and J lost 0, with 9 bases in between. CDR3 DNA: TGTGCCAGCAGGACAGGCGGCTCTGGAAACACCATATATTTT. This codes for CASRTGGSGNTIYF.